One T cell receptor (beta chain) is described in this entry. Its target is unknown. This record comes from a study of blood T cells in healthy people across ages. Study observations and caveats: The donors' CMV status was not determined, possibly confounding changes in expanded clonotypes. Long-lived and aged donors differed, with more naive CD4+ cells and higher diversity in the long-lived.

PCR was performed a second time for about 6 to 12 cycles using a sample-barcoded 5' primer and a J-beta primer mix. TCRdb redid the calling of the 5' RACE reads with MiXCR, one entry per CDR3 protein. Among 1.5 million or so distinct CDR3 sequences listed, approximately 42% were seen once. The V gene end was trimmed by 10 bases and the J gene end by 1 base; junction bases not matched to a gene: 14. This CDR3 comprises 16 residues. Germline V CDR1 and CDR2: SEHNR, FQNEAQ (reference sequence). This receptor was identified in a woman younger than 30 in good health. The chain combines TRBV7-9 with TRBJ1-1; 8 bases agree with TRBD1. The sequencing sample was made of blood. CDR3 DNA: TGTGCCATACGCAGACAGGGGCAGGAGCAGAACACTGAAGCTTTCTTT. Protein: CAIRRQGQEQNTEAFF.